The 13 T cell receptor beta chains listed next were all sequenced from one sample in a study of long-term antiretroviral therapy in people with HIV. The libraries were made with immunoSEQ v3.0 at survey level. Sequencing was performed with immunoSEQ multiplex PCR; in TCRdb, only in-frame clones are kept and a portion is missing. The data hold 20,000 or so clones, with roughly four fifths observed a single time. The sample here was unsorted PBMCs, taken 0.2 years after starting antiretroviral therapy. The receptors were sampled from a woman in her 30s with HIV.

Here the CDR3 reads CTSPGGGSEAFF. Written as DNA, the CDR3 is TGCACCAGCCCCGGGGGCGGGTCTGAAGCTTTCTTT. The chain recombines TRBV1 with TRBJ1-1. TRBV1 is a pseudogene segment. This CDR3 is 12 amino acids long.

This clone was picked up a small number of times. The rearrangement uses TRBV5-5 and TRBJ2-7; no clear D. This CDR3 is 12 amino acids long. V lost 4 bases and J 2 bases, leaving 7 bases between the germline ends. In germline, CDR1 is SGHKS, CDR2 YYEKEE (reference sequence). The CDR3 here is CASSVTPYEQYF. For the CDR3, the DNA is TGTGCCAGCAGCGTGACCCCCTACGAGCAGTACTTC. The complete variable domain, with remaining parts taken from reference TRBV5-5 and TRBJ2-7, reads DAGVTQSPTHLIKTRGQQVTLRCSPISGHKSVSWYQQVLGQGPQFIFQYYEKEERGRGNFPDRFSARQFPNYSSELNVNALLLGDSALYLCASSVTPYEQYFGPGTRLTVT.

Turning to this clone: The junction departs from the called germline gene at one end, perhaps through a read error. The chain is built from TRBV27 and TRBJ1-6, with D unresolved. The CDR3 is 12 amino acids. CDR1 and CDR2 from the germline V gene are MNHEY and SMNVEV (reference sequence). The CDR3 sequence: CASSQNLIYIYF. CDR3 DNA sequence: TGTGCCAGCAGTCAAAACCTCATATACATCTACTTT.

The rearrangement uses TRBV5-1 and TRBJ2-5; 12 nucleotides agree with TRBD2. Germline CDR1 and CDR2: SGHRS and YFSETQ. The J segment lost 1 base and the V segment lost 6 bases, leaving 7 bases of the junction unmatched. The CDR3 runs 16 residues. CDR3 DNA: TGCGCCAGCACTCAAACGACTAGCGGGGGCCAAGAGACCCAGTACTTC. It yields the protein CASTQTTSGGQETQYF. Complete variable domain (other parts from reference TRBV5-1 and TRBJ2-5): KAGVTQTPRYLIKTRGQQVTLSCSPISGHRSVSWYQQTPGQGLQFLFEYFSETQRNKGNFPGRFSGRQFSNSRSEMNVSTLELGDSALYLCASTQTTSGGQETQYFGPGTRLLVL.

This clone was seen a handful of times. V usage is TRBV10-1 and J usage is TRBJ2-2, with TRBD2 matching 8 bases. CDR1 WNHNN and CDR2 SYGVQD come from the germline V gene (reference sequence). V dropped 2 bases and J dropped 3; count of bases not matched to a gene: 5. The CDR3 sequence is 16 residues long. CDR3 amino acids: CASSEVSGGYTGELFF. In DNA, the CDR3 is TGCGCCAGCAGTGAGGTCTCGGGGGGGTACACCGGGGAGCTGTTTTTT.

V and J are TRBV7-2 and TRBJ2-3, with 7 bases matching TRBD2. With 0 bases clipped from V and 6 bases from J, the junction kept 15 bases outside the gene matches. There are 18 residues in the CDR3. Per the germline V gene, CDR1 is SGHTA and CDR2 is FQGNSA. CDR3 residues: CASSLARAGGGFADTQYF. In DNA form, the CDR3 reads TGTGCCAGCAGCTTAGCTCGGGCGGGCGGGGGTTTCGCGGATACGCAGTATTTT.

The chain recombines TRBV7-6 with TRBJ2-5; D is possibly TRBD2 (5 bases). V was pared by 4 bases and J by 2 bases, with 11 bases between. Germline V lookup: CDR1 SGHVS, CDR2 FNYEAQ. The CDR3 is made up of 14 amino acids. CDR3 sequence (DNA): TGTGCCAGCAGCTCTCCCCGCGGGCAAGAGACCCAGTACTTC. It codes for CASSSPRGQETQYF.

The genes are TRBV5-1 and TRBJ2-2; no clear D. Germline CDR1 and CDR2: SGHRS and YFSETQ. There are 14 residues in the CDR3. The V and J ends lost 6 bases and 6 bases respectively, with 15 bases between them. CDR3: CASKGLEVAGELFF. The CDR3 DNA reads as TGCGCCAGCAAAGGGTTAGAGGTAGCCGGGGAGCTGTTTTTT.

The CDR3: CASSHRGEGANVLTF. The CDR3 DNA reads as TGTGCCAGCAGCCATAGGGGTGAAGGGGCCAACGTCCTGACTTTC. The chain is built from TRBV11-2 and TRBJ2-6, with D possibly TRBD1 on 5 matching bases. Germline-derived CDR1 and CDR2 are SGHAT and FQNNGV. The CDR3 contains 15 residues. Trimming removed 5 bases at V and 4 bases at J, with 12 bases between.

This clone was recorded only once. J is TRBJ1-1 and V is TRBV5-6; D gene unclear. CDR3 size: 15 residues. V was clipped by 0 bases and J by 2 bases, with 11 bases between them. Germline V CDR1 and CDR2: SGHDT, YYEEEE. CDR3 bases: TGTGCCAGCAGCTTGGGTTGGACCGTAAACACTGAAGCTTTCTTT. It encodes CASSLGWTVNTEAFF.

This clone was picked up a small number of times. The chain combines TRBV7-3 with TRBJ1-2; 8 bases line up with TRBD1. The CDR3 runs 15 residues. The V segment lost 1 base and the J segment 7 bases; nucleotides outside the gene matches: 8. Germline values: CDR1 SGHTA, CDR2 FQGTGA. CDR3 residues: CASSLNTGGGGGYTF. CDR3 nucleotide sequence: TGTGCCAGCAGCTTAAACACAGGGGGTGGAGGTGGCTACACCTTC.

This sequence joins TRBV6-1 and TRBJ1-3; 7 nucleotides match TRBD1. Germline values: CDR1 MNHNS, CDR2 SASEGT. This CDR3 region has 14 residues. The V and J ends lost 6 bases and 8 bases, in that order; junction bases with no gene match: 10. The CDR3 bases are TGTGCCAGCAGCAACGACAGGGTGAAAGACACCATATATTTT. Its translation is CASSNDRVKDTIYF.

This clone was seen once. This sequence joins TRBV19 and TRBJ1-5; D may be TRBD1 (6 bases). Trimming removed 7 bases at V and 6 bases at J, with 16 bases between. Looked up from germline, CDR1 is LNHDA and CDR2 is SQIVND (reference sequence). The CDR3 is made up of 14 amino acids. CDR3: CASNLEGDRQPQHF. For the CDR3, the DNA is TGTGCCAGTAATCTGGAGGGGGATCGTCAGCCCCAGCATTTT.